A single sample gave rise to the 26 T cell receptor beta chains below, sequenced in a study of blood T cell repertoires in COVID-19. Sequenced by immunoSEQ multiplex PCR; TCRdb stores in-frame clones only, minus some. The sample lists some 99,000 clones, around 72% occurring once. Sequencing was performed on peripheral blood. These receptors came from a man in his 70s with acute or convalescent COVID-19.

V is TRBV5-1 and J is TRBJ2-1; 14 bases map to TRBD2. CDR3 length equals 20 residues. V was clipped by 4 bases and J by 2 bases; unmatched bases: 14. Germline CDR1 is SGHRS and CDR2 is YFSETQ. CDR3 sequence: CASSQGTRGLAGEPYNEQFF. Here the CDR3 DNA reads TGCGCCAGCAGCCAGGGAACCCGGGGACTAGCGGGAGAACCCTACAATGAGCAGTTCTTC.

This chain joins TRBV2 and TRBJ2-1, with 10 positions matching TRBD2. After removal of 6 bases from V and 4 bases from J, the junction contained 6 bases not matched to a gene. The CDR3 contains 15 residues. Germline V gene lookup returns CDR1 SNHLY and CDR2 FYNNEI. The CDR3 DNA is TGTGCCAGCAGCCGTGGGACTAGCGTTTACAATGAGCAGTTCTTC. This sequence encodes CASSRGTSVYNEQFF.

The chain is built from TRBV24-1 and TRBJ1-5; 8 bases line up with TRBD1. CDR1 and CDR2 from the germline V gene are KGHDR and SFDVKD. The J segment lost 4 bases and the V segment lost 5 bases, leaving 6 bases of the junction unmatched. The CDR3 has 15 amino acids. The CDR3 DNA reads TGTGCCACCAGTGGCCTGACAGGGGAGAATCAGCCCCAGCATTTT. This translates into CATSGLTGENQPQHF.

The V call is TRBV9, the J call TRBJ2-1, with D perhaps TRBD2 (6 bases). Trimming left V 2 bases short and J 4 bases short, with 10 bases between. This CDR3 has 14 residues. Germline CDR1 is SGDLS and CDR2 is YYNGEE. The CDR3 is CASSVSGSYNEQFF. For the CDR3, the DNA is TGTGCCAGCAGCGTTTCCGGGAGTTACAATGAGCAGTTCTTC.

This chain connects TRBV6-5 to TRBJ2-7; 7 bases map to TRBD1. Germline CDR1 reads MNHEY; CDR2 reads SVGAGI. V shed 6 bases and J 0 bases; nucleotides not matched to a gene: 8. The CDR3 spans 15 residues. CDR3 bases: TGTGCCAGCAGCCCCGACAGGGACCCCTCCTACGAGCAGTACTTC. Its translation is CASSPDRDPSYEQYF.

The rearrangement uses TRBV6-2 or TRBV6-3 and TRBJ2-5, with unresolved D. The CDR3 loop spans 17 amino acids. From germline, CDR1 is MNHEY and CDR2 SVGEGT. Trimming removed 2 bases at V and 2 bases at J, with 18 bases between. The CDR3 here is CASSYPLLGAWQETQYF. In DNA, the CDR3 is TGTGCCAGCAGTTACCCCCTCCTGGGCGCGTGGCAAGAGACCCAGTACTTC.

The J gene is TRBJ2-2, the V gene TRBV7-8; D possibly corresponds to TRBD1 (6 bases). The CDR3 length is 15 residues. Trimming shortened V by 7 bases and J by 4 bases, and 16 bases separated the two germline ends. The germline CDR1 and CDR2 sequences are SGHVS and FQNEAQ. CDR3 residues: CASTNPRGGTGELFF. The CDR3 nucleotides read TGTGCCAGCACCAACCCGAGAGGGGGCACCGGGGAGCTGTTTTTT.

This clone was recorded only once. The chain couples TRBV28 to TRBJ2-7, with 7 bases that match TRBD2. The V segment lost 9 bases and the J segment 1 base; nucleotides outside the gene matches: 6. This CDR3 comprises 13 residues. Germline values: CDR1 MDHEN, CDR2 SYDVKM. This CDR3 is CASLMGGSYEQYF. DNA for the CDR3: TGTGCCAGTCTAATGGGGGGGTCCTACGAGCAGTACTTC.

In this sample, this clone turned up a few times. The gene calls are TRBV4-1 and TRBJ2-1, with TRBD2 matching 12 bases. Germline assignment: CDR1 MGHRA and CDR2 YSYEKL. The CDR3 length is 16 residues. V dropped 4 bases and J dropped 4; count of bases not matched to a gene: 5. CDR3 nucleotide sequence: TGCGCCAGCAGCCCGACTAGCGGGAGACATTACAATGAGCAGTTCTTC. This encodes CASSPTSGRHYNEQFF.

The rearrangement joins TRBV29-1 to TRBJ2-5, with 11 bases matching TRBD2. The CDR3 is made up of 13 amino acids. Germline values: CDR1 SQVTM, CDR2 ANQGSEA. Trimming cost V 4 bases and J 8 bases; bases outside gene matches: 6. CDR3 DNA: TGCAGCGTTGTTTGGCTAGCGGGGGGAACCCAGTACTTC. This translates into CSVVWLAGGTQYF. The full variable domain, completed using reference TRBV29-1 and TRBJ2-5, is SAVISQKPSRDICQRGTSLTIQCQVDSQVTMMFWYRQQPGQSLTLIATANQGSEATYESGFVIDKFPISRPNLTFSTLTVSNMSPEDSSIYLCSVVWLAGGTQYFGPGTRLLVL.

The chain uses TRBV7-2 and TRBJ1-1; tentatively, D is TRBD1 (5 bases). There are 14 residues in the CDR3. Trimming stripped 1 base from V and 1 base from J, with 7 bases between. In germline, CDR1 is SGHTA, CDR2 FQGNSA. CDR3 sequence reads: CASSLGRANTEAFF. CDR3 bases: TGTGCCAGCAGCTTAGGCAGGGCGAACACTGAAGCTTTCTTT.

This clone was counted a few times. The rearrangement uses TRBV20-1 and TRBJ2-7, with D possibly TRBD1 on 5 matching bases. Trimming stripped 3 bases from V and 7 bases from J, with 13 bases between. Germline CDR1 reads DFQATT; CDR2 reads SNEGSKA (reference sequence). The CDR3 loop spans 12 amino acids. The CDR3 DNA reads TGCAGTGCTAGTAAGGGGTTTGTAGAGCAGTACTTC. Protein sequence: CSASKGFVEQYF.

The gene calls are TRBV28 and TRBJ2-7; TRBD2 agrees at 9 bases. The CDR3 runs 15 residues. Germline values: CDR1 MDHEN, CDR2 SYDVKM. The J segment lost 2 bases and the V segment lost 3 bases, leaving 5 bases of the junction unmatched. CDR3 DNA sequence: TGTGCCAGCAGTTTCGGGCTAGCGGGGCCCTACGAGCAGTACTTC. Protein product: CASSFGLAGPYEQYF.

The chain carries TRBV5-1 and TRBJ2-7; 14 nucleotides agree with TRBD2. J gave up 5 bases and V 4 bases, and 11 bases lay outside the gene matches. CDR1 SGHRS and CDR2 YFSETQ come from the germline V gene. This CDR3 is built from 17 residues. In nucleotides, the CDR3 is TGCGCCAGCAGCAGAGGGACTAGCGGGAGTCTACGTAACGAGCAGTACTTC. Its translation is CASSRGTSGSLRNEQYF. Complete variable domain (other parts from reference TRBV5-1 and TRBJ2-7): KAGVTQTPRYLIKTRGQQVTLSCSPISGHRSVSWYQQTPGQGLQFLFEYFSETQRNKGNFPGRFSGRQFSNSRSEMNVSTLELGDSALYLCASSRGTSGSLRNEQYFGPGTRLTVT.

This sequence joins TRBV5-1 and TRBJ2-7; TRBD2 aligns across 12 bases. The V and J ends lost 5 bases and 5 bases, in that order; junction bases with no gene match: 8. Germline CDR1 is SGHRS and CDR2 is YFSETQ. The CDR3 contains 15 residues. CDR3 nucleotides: TGCGCCAGCAGTTACCCTAGCGGGAGGGCCGACGAGCAGTACTTC. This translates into CASSYPSGRADEQYF.

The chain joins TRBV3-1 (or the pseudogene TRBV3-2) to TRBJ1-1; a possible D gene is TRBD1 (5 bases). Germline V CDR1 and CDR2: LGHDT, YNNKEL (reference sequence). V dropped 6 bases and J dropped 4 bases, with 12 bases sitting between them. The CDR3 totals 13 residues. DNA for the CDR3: TGTGCCAGCAGGAAGCTCGGGGGCACTGAAGCTTTCTTT. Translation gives CASRKLGGTEAFF.

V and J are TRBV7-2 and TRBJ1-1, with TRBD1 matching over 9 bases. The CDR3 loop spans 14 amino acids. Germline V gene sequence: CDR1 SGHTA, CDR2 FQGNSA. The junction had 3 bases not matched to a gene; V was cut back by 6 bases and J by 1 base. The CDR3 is CASRPDRGNTEAFF. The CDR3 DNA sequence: TGTGCCAGCAGGCCGGACAGGGGGAACACTGAAGCTTTCTTT.

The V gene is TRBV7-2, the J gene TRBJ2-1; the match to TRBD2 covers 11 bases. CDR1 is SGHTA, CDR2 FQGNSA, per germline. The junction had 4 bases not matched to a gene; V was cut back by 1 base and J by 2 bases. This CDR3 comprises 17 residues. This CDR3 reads CASSLVASGRTYNEQFF. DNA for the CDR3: TGTGCCAGCAGCTTAGTGGCTAGCGGGAGGACCTACAATGAGCAGTTCTTC.

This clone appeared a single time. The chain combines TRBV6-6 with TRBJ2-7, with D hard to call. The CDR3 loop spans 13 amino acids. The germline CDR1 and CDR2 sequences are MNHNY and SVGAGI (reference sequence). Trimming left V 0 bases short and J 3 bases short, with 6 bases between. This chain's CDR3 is CASSYSLGYEQYF. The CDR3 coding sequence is TGTGCCAGCAGTTACTCGCTCGGCTACGAGCAGTACTTC.

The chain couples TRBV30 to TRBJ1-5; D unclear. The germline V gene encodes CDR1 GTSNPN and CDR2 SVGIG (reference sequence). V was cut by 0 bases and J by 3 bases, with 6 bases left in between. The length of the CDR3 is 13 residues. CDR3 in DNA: TGTGCCTGGAGTGTAACTCACAATCAGCCCCAGCATTTT. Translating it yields CAWSVTHNQPQHF.

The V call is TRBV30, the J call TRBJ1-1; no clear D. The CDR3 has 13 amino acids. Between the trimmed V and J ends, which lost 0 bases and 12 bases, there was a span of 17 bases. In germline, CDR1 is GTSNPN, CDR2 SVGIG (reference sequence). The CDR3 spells CAWSVYRELNSFF. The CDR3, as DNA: TGTGCCTGGAGTGTTTACCGGGAACTAAATTCTTTCTTT.

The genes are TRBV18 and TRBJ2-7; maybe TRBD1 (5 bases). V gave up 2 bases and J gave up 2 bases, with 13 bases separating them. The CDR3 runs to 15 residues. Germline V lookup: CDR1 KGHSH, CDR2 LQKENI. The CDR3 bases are TGTGCCAGCTCACCAAGCCGAGGACAAGCCTACGAGCAGTACTTC. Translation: CASSPSRGQAYEQYF. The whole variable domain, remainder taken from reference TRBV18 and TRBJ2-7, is NAGVMQNPRHLVRRRGQEARLRCSPMKGHSHVYWYRQLPEEGLKFMVYLQKENIIDESGMPKERFSAEFPKEGPSILRIQQVVRGDSAAYFCASSPSRGQAYEQYFGPGTRLTVT.

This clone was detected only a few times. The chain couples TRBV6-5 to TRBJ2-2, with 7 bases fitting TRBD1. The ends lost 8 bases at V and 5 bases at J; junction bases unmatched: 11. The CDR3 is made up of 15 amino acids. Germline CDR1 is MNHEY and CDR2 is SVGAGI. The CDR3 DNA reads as TGTGCCAGCGGACTCCGGGACAGACCGACCGGGGAGCTGTTTTTT. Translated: CASGLRDRPTGELFF.

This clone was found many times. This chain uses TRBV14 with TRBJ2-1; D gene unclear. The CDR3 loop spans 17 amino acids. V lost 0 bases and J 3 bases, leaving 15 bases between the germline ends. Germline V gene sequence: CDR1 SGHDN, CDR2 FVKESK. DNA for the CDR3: TGTGCCAGCAGCCAAGATCCGGATAGCTGGAACTACAATGAGCAGTTCTTC. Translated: CASSQDPDSWNYNEQFF.

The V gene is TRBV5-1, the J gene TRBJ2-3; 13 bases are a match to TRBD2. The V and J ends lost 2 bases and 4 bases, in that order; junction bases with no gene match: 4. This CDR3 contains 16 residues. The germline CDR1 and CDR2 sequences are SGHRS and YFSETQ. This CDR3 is CASSLATSGRADTQYF. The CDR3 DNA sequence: TGCGCCAGCAGCTTAGCAACTAGCGGGAGGGCAGATACGCAGTATTTT.

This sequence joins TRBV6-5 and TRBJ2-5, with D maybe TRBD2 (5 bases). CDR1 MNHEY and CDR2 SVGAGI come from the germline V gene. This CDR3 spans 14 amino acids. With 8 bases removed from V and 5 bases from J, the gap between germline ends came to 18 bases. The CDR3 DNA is TGTGCCAGCTCAACACGCTGGGAGTGGGAGACCCAGTACTTC. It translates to CASSTRWEWETQYF.